The entry below gives a single T cell receptor beta chain sequence along with its context. Its recognized antigen is unknown. No much larger clone exists at a distance of one base, and base qualities are not known. This specimen belongs to a study of brain T cells in children with intractable seizures (dated by TCRdb to the early 2020s). The study in broad terms: A NanoString immunology panel was first used to screen resected brain tissue from 53 pediatric epilepsy surgery cases for immune gene transcripts. Among the roughly twelve selected surgery cases, pre-surgery blood was additionally sequenced for eight, leaving four cases with brain tissue only. Findings and caveats that apply to the study as a whole: Viral specificity was inferred only from CDR3 sequence similarity, and patients' HCMV serostatus was unknown. Because sequencing depth differed between pre- and post-surgery blood, the absence of clones from the pre-surgery sample may reflect undersampling.

The label giving this sample's time point can be read as: blood from clinic visit 5 months post-surgery; TSC patient then seizure free. The surgery cases with the highest brain T cell transcript signatures were chosen for TCR beta chain sequencing of brain tissue, and also of blood when blood was available. Patients had been treated with at least one anti-epileptic drug before surgery. The TCR-sequenced patients were children whose drug-resistant epilepsy was caused by tuberous sclerosis complex, focal cortical dysplasia, Rasmussen encephalitis or hemimegalencephaly. Bulk genomic DNA was isolated from unsorted brain tissue and whole blood using the Monarch genomic DNA purification kit. The immunoSEQ assay was used to generate TCR beta chain sequences from genomic DNA. In the paper's pipeline: CDR3 sequences not starting with the conserved framework cysteine at position 104 were manually removed. To get clonality, the normalized Shannon's Diversity Index was subtracted from one, giving values from 0 (maximal diversity) to 1 (oligoclonal). To check whether a given CDR3 had different frequencies in two samples, for example brain versus blood, chi-squared comparison-of-proportions tests were used. Public clonotypes were found by searching immuneACCESS, and the VDJdb browser was used to assess similarity to known antiviral clonotypes. TCRdb stores this immuneACCESS table with in-frame sequences only. Part of the clones is absent; in the studies checked, under half of the shortfall reflects unresolved V genes, and no reason is known for the rest. V and J calls and clone size are given by that table; D and trimming were obtained from the DNA. The sample table contains 300,000 to 400,000 clones; only one count was recorded for 85% to 95% of them. The ten most abundant clones make up 5.7% of the sample.

The cysteine opens and the phenylalanine closes a CDR3 of 14 amino acids. The entry retains the CDR3 DNA only, 42 bases that are in frame from base 1. V loses 0 bases, J loses 2 bases, and the germline ends lie 8 bases apart. Per the germline V gene (reference sequence), PRHDT is the CDR1 and FYEKMQ is the CDR2. The sequence joins TRBV13 to TRBJ2-7, with no confidently assigned D gene. The starting material was peripheral blood, obtained 4 to 5 months after surgery. The receptor was isolated from a boy in the first two years of life with tuberous sclerosis and intractable seizures. The base sequence is TGTGCCAGCAGCTTAGGCAGTCAAGCCTACGAGCAGTACTTC. It specifies CASSLGSQAYEQYF.